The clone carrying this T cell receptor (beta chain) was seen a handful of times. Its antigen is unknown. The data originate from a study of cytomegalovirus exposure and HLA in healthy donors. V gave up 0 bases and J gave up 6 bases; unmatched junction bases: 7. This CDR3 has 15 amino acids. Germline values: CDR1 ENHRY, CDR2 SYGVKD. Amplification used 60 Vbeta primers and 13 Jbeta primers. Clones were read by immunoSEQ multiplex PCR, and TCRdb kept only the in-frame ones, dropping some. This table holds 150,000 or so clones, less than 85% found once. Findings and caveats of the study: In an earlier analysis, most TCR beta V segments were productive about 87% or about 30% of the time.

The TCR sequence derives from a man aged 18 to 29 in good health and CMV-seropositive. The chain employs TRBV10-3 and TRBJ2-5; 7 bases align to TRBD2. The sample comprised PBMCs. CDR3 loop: CAISESPAGGKTQYF. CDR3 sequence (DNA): TGTGCCATCAGTGAGTCACCGGCCGGGGGGAAGACCCAGTACTTC.